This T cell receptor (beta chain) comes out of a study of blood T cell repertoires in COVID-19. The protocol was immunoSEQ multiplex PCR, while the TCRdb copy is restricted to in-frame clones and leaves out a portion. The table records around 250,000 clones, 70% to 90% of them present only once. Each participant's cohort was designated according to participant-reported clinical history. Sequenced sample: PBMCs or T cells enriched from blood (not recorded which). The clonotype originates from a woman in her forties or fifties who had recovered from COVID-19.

The CDR3 DNA is TGTGCCAGCAGTTTATTGAGCGGGACTGAAGCTTTCTTT. Protein: CASSLLSGTEAFF. The chain couples TRBV12-3 or TRBV12-4 to TRBJ1-1; D gene ambiguous. V lost 2 bases and J 5 bases, leaving 9 bases between the germline ends. There are 13 residues in the CDR3.